A selection of T cell receptor beta chains follows, all from one sample in a study of CD8+CD57+ T cells in acquired aplastic anemia. Each CDR3 protein is one row after TCRdb ran MiXCR on the reads. Here the sample spans some 200,000 distinct CDR3 sequences, almost 35% being singletons. The sample comprised sorted CD4+, CD8+, or CD8+CD57+ T cells (not recorded which) from PBMCs. The receptors stem from a human donor in good health, serving as a control. Each CDR3 is given with its conserved first and last residue. The order of the fields is V gene, clone size, D gene, J gene, CDR3 protein, CDR3 DNA. A D gene is named only where the DNA matches it firmly. Expanded clones are given a class, and other clones once, few, many or no size at all.

TRBV15,many,TRBD1,TRBJ1-2,CATSRDRSRTGTGYTF,TGTGCCACCAGCAGAGATCGTTCGCGGACAGGGACTGGCTACACCTTC
TRBV7-9,many,TRBD2,TRBJ2-5,CASSLAREGETQYF,TGTGCCAGCAGCTTAGCTAGGGAGGGCGAGACCCAGTACTTC
TRBV30,many,.,TRBJ1-2,CAGNSGGLGYGYTF,TGTGCCGGAAACAGTGGGGGGCTTGGCTATGGCTACACCTTC
TRBV6-2/TRBV6-3,.,TRBD2,TRBJ2-1,CASSYQILADYNEQFF,TGTGCCAGCAGTTACCAGATACTAGCGGACTACAATGAGCAGTTCTTC
TRBV29-1,few,TRBD1,TRBJ2-5,CSVETGQGLKETQYF,TGCAGCGTTGAAACGGGACAGGGATTAAAAGAGACCCAGTACTTC
TRBV29-1,.,.,TRBJ1-1,CSVKVLNTEAFF,TGCAGCGTGAAGGTCCTGAACACTGAAGCTTTCTTT
TRBV6-2/TRBV6-3,.,.,TRBJ1-6,CAGSNLGQGNSPLHF,TGTGCCGGCAGCAACCTGGGGCAGGGGAATTCACCCCTCCACTTT
TRBV7-3,many,TRBD1,TRBJ2-1,CASSKDRGGHEQFF,TGTGCCAGCAGCAAGGACAGGGGGGGCCATGAGCAGTTCTTC
TRBV25-1,.,.,TRBJ1-5,CASSPGLGVGYQPQHF,TGTGCCAGCAGTCCAGGCCTAGGGGTGGGATATCAGCCCCAGCATTTT
TRBV19,many,TRBD2,TRBJ2-3,CASSINGGASGMLGDTQYF,TGTGCCAGTAGTATTAACGGTGGGGCTAGCGGGATGTTGGGAGATACGCAGTATTTT
TRBV5-1,.,.,TRBJ2-7,CASSYSVGPLWEQYF,TGCGCCAGCAGTTATTCAGTGGGGCCACTTTGGGAGCAGTACTTC
TRBV5-1,once,TRBD1,TRBJ2-5,CASSTGTGSQETQYF,TGCGCCAGCAGCACAGGGACAGGGAGCCAAGAGACCCAGTACTTC
TRBV13,many,TRBD1,TRBJ1-2,CASSSAVQGNYGYTF,TGTGCCAGCAGCTCCGCAGTACAGGGGAACTATGGCTACACCTTC
TRBV10-3,.,TRBD1,TRBJ2-7,CASTGDSALYEQYF,TGTGCCAGCACCGGGGACAGCGCGCTCTACGAGCAGTACTTC
TRBV3-1,.,TRBD1,TRBJ2-1,CASSQDWGQGNNEQFF,TGTGCCAGCAGCCAAGATTGGGGACAGGGAAACAATGAGCAGTTCTTC
TRBV24-1,.,.,TRBJ2-7,CATSATSRVVDSSYEQYF,TGTGCCACCAGTGCCACCAGCAGAGTGGTTGACAGCTCCTACGAGCAGTACTTC